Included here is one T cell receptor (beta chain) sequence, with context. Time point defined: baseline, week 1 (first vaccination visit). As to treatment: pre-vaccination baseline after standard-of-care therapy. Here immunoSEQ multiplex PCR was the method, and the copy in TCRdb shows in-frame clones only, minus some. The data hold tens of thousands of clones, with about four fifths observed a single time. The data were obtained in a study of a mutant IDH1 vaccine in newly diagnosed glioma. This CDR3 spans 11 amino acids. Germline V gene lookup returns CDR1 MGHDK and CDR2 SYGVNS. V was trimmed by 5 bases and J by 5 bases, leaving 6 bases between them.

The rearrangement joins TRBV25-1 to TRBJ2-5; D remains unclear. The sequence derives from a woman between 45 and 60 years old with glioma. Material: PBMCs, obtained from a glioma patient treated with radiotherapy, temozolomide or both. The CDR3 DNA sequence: TGTGCCAGCAGTTTGACGGAGACCCAGTACTTC. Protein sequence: CASSLTETQYF.